The T cell receptor beta chain described here comes from a study of T cell responses to AZD1222 COVID-19 vaccine. The CDR3 runs 12 residues. The germline V gene has CDR1 GTSNPN and CDR2 SVGIG (reference sequence). Deletions cut 6 bases from V and 8 bases from J, with 14 bases between. General observations from the study: Rises in breadth and depth of Spike-specific TCRs came after two AZD1222 doses. Donors, mostly white British, included more females; clonal diversity was possibly underestimated.

Turning to this clone: Its antigen is not identified.

The method was immunoSEQ multiplex PCR; TCRdb's version includes in-frame clones alone and lacks a portion of them. The sample consists of roughly 130,000 clones, 88% of them appearing once. V usage is TRBV30 and J usage is TRBJ2-4, with D perhaps given as TRBD1 or TRBD2 (5 bases each). This sequence was found in an adult in good health. The input for sequencing was peripheral blood, taken on day 0 of MenACWY control vaccination. The CDR3 coding sequence is TGTGCCTGTCGGGACCTCGCAGACATTCAGTACTTC. It translates to CACRDLADIQYF.